The 20 T cell receptor beta chains in this list originate from one sample, sequenced in a study of blood T cells in healthy people across ages. A sample-barcoded 5' primer and a J-beta primer mix were used in a second PCR of about 7 to 12 cycles. TCRdb reanalysed the 5' RACE reads using MiXCR and keeps one entry per CDR3 protein. The table lists 380,000 or so distinct CDR3 sequences, about 52% of them singletons, with over 40% in the top ten. The sequencing sample was made of blood. The receptors stem from a man aged 55 to 69 in good health.

The rearrangement links TRBV19 to TRBJ2-1; D is undetermined. Germline CDR1 and CDR2: LNHDA and SQIVND (reference sequence). V was shortened by 7 bases and J by 0 bases, with 7 bases between the two germline ends. The CDR3 length is 13 residues. CDR3 DNA: TGTGCCAGTATGGGCACCTCCTACAATGAGCAGTTCTTC. Protein product: CASMGTSYNEQFF.

A remark on this clonotype: One junction end does not reproduce the germline sequence, and a read error may be involved. The rearrangement links TRBV5-5 to TRBJ2-1, with 7 bases that match TRBD2. CDR1 and CDR2 from the germline V gene are SGHKS and YYEKEE (reference sequence). This CDR3 is built from 16 residues. The CDR3 DNA reads TGTGCCAGCAGCCCCCTAGGAGCGGGATCGCCCAACGAGCGGTTCTTC. It is translated as CASSPLGAGSPNERFF. Drawing the rest from reference TRBV5-5 and TRBJ2-1, the complete variable domain is DAGVTQSPTHLIKTRGQQVTLRCSPISGHKSVSWYQQVLGQGPQFIFQYYEKEERGRGNFPDRFSARQFPNYSSELNVNALLLGDSALYLCASSPLGAGSPNERFFGPGTRLTVL.

This chain uses TRBV9 with TRBJ2-2; D uncertain. The V end lost 0 bases, the J end lost 3 bases, and 9 bases lay between the germline ends. This CDR3 comprises 15 residues. CDR1 SGDLS and CDR2 YYNGEE come from the germline V gene. The DNA of the CDR3 is TGTGCCAGCAGCGTAGCACACAGCCACACCGGGGAGCTGTTTTTT. It translates to CASSVAHSHTGELFF.

About this clonotype: At one boundary the junction diverges from the germline segment, which might be a read error. The chain links TRBV28 to TRBJ2-7; D gene unclear. The CDR3 spans 15 residues. Germline CDR1 reads MDHEN; CDR2 reads SYDVKM. The CDR3 spells CASSLPSTGSHEQYF. The CDR3 region has the DNA TGTGCCAGTAGTTTACCTAGTACTGGCTCCCACGAGCAGTACTTC.

The CDR3 DNA reads as TGTGCCAGCAGGGGACAGGGGGCTCATGGCGAGCAGTACTTC. As protein: CASRGQGAHGEQYF. The rearrangement uses TRBV14 and TRBJ2-4; TRBD1 agrees at 12 bases. The end of the DNA aligns better with TRBJ2-7, so the J call may be wrong. The V gene's germline CDR1 is SGHDN and CDR2 FVKESK. CDR3 length equals 14 residues.

This clonotype showed up just once. J is TRBJ2-1 and V is TRBV12-3 or TRBV12-4; 7 nucleotides line up with TRBD2. V lost 7 bases, J lost 3 bases, and 9 bases stayed unmatched. The CDR3 is 15 residues long. The CDR3 coding sequence is TGTGCCAGCAAGGTCAGGGAGGGCTTCTACAATGAGCAGTTCTTC. Protein sequence: CASKVREGFYNEQFF.

The rearrangement uses TRBV7-2 and TRBJ2-6; 7 nucleotides align to TRBD1. The trim removed 4 bases at V and 4 bases at J, leaving 10 bases unmatched. Germline CDR1 is SGHTA and CDR2 is FQGNSA. This CDR3 is built from 17 residues. In nucleotides, the CDR3 is TGTGCCAGCAGCTCCCCGGGCAGGGGGTCCGGGGCCAACGTCCTGACTTTC. Its translation: CASSSPGRGSGANVLTF. Complete variable domain (other parts from reference TRBV7-2 and TRBJ2-6): GAGVSQSPSNKVTEKGKDVELRCDPISGHTALYWYRQSLGQGLEFLIYFQGNSAPDKSGLPSDRFSAERTGGSVSTLTIQRTQQEDSAVYLCASSSPGRGSGANVLTFGAGSRLTVL.

The V and J genes are TRBV29-1 and TRBJ2-7; D possibly corresponds to TRBD1 (6 bases). The V end lost 4 bases, the J end lost 4 bases, and 8 bases lay between the germline ends. There are 11 residues in the CDR3. Germline V CDR1 and CDR2: SQVTM, ANQGSEA. For the CDR3, the DNA is TGCAGCGTTGGACAGGCGTACGAGCAGTACTTC. Its translation is CSVGQAYEQYF.

The chain recombines TRBV5-8 with TRBJ2-4, with D possibly being TRBD1 (6 bases). The DNA end lines up better with TRBJ2-7; the J call may be wrong. Germline loops: CDR1 SGHTS, CDR2 YDEGEE. The CDR3 spans 15 residues. In DNA, the CDR3 is TGTGCCAGCCGCAGCTTCCAGGGGTCCTTCTACGAGCAGTACTTC. Translated, it gives CASRSFQGSFYEQYF.

This clonotype appeared once. Possible read error: a much larger clone is one base away. The chain carries TRBV20-1 and TRBJ2-5; either TRBD1 or TRBD2 may supply D (6 bases each). The CDR3 is made up of 14 amino acids. Germline lookup yields CDR1 DFQATT and CDR2 SNEGSKA (reference sequence). Trimming took off 3 bases at V and 11 bases at J, with 22 bases between the two ends. This chain's CDR3 is CSARLGGLYSEQYF. The CDR3 DNA follows: TGCAGTGCTAGGCTCGGGGGCCTATACAGTGAGCAGTACTTC.

The chain recombines TRBV6-1 with TRBJ2-5, with D perhaps matching TRBD1 (5 bases). Trimming cost V 6 bases and J 0 bases, with 11 bases left between them. Per the germline V gene, CDR1 is MNHNS and CDR2 is SASEGT. The CDR3 extends over 14 amino acids. The CDR3 DNA reads TGTGCCAGCAGCACCGGACACCACCAAGAGACCCAGTACTTC. Amino acids: CASSTGHHQETQYF.

The chain links TRBV4-1 to TRBJ2-5; the D gene is possibly TRBD2 (6 bases). Per germline, CDR1 MGHRA and CDR2 YSYEKL. This CDR3 spans 14 amino acids. V lost 4 bases and J lost 4, with 13 bases in between. CDR3 sequence: CASSRPGVGETQYF. CDR3 DNA: TGCGCCAGCAGCCGCCCGGGGGTTGGAGAGACCCAGTACTTC.

The chain joins TRBV28 to TRBJ2-5, with unresolved D. Between the trimmed V and J ends, which lost 5 bases and 11 bases, there was a span of 18 bases. Germline values: CDR1 MDHEN, CDR2 SYDVKM. This CDR3 has 13 amino acids. The CDR3 nucleotides read TGTGCCAGCAGTGTAGGACCTTCATCGCGGCAGTACTTC. It encodes CASSVGPSSRQYF.

A remark on this clonotype: A clone one base away is much larger, so this may be a read error. The chain has TRBV2 and TRBJ2-1; 11 nucleotides agree with TRBD2. Per the germline V gene, CDR1 is SNHLY and CDR2 is FYNNEI. This CDR3 comprises 19 residues. CDR3 region: CASSERLAGGFASYNAQFF. The DNA of the CDR3 is TGTGCCAGCAGTGAGAGGCTAGCGGGGGGCTTCGCCTCCTACAATGCGCAGTTCTTC.

This clonotype has only a few counts. The chain recombines TRBV7-3 with TRBJ2-7, with TRBD2 matching over 8 bases. This CDR3 is 15 amino acids long. The germline CDR1 and CDR2 sequences are SGHTA and FQGTGA. Losses at the gene ends were 5 bases for V and 0 bases for J; bases not matched to a gene: 6. CDR3 amino acids: CASSPGGTTSYEQYF. Here the CDR3 DNA reads TGTGCCAGCAGCCCGGGGGGGACTACCTCCTACGAGCAGTACTTC.

This chain joins TRBV4-3 and TRBJ2-1, with 10 bases identical to TRBD2. This CDR3 region has 16 residues. CDR1 is LGHNA and CDR2 is YSLEER in the germline V gene. J lost 7 bases, V lost 1 base, and 7 bases had no gene match. In nucleotides, the CDR3 is TGCGCCAGCAGCCAAGGGTTTCTACTAGCGGGAAATGAGCAGTTCTTC. Its protein product is CASSQGFLLAGNEQFF.

This clonotype was recorded only once. This chain joins TRBV9 and TRBJ2-7; D unresolved. The V gene lost 0 bases and the J gene lost 10 bases, with 14 bases spanning the gap. Germline lookup yields CDR1 SGDLS and CDR2 YYNGEE. The CDR3 spans 13 residues. CDR3 amino acids: CASSVGPQEAQYF. In DNA form, the CDR3 reads TGTGCCAGCAGCGTAGGCCCCCAAGAGGCCCAGTACTTC.

The genes are TRBV11-2 and TRBJ2-7; the match to TRBD2 covers 14 bases. TRBJ2-5 explains the end of the DNA better; the J call may be wrong. The CDR3 length is 16 residues. From germline, CDR1 is SGHAT and CDR2 FQNNGV. DNA of the CDR3: TGTGCCAGCAACCCCGGGACTAGCGGGAGAGGGGAGACCCAGTACTTC. Translating it yields CASNPGTSGRGETQYF.

The V and J genes are TRBV4-1 and TRBJ2-7; a possible D gene is TRBD1 (5 bases). Germline assignment: CDR1 MGHRA and CDR2 YSYEKL. The length of the CDR3 is 12 residues. Trimming removed 5 bases from V and 6 bases from J, with 11 bases in between. The CDR3 sequence is CASSGDRGEQYF. DNA for the CDR3: TGCGCCAGCAGCGGCGACAGAGGCGAGCAGTACTTC.

The rearrangement joins TRBV10-3 to TRBJ1-2, with D unclear. The CDR3 length is 11 residues. Germline V gene sequence: CDR1 ENHRY, CDR2 SYGVKD. V lost 6 bases and J lost 9, with 11 bases in between. CDR3 amino acids: CAISPGESYTF. DNA of the CDR3: TGTGCCATCAGCCCCGGGGAAAGCTACACCTTC.